What follows are 22 T cell receptor beta chains derived from one specimen sequenced in a study of cytomegalovirus exposure and HLA in healthy donors. Primers: 60 Vbeta forward and 13 Jbeta reverse. TCRdb's copy holds only in-frame clones and misses some; the assay was immunoSEQ multiplex PCR. The sample contains 100,000 to 150,000 clones, 70% to 80% of which appear only once. Sequencing was performed on PBMCs. All receptors derive from a man aged 45-60 years in good health and CMV-seropositive.

The chain links TRBV9 to TRBJ1-1; TRBD1 agrees at 7 bases. Germline CDR1 is SGDLS and CDR2 is YYNGEE. The CDR3 totals 14 residues. Germline trimming cut 0 bases from V and 1 base from J; bases unmatched to any gene: 0. CDR3 nucleotide sequence: TGTGCCAGCAGCGTAGACAGGGGGAACACTGAAGCTTTCTTT. Translating it yields CASSVDRGNTEAFF.

The genes are TRBV7-6 and TRBJ2-1; 9 nucleotides agree with TRBD2. This CDR3 has 12 residues. V dropped 5 bases and J dropped 9; count of bases not matched to a gene: 2. The germline V gene encodes CDR1 SGHVS and CDR2 FNYEAQ. CDR3 DNA: TGTGCCAGCAGCCCTAGCGGGGCTGAGCAGTTCTTC. Protein sequence: CASSPSGAEQFF.

To note about this clone: This CDR3 is also generated by other DNA sequences in the sample. The chain combines TRBV16 with TRBJ1-5; D remains unclear. In germline, CDR1 is KGHSY, CDR2 FQNENV. The CDR3 spans 15 residues. V lost 0 bases, J lost 1 base, and 7 bases lay in between. In DNA, the CDR3 is TGTGCCAGCAGCCAATCGGGCCAGAGCAATCAGCCCCAGCATTTT. This gives the protein CASSQSGQSNQPQHF.

The chain couples TRBV7-9 to TRBJ2-7, with 13 bases lining up with TRBD2. Germline CDR1 SEHNR, CDR2 FQNEAQ (reference sequence). The CDR3 contains 16 residues. The V and J ends lost 3 bases and 3 bases, in that order; junction bases with no gene match: 5. DNA for the CDR3: TGTGCCAGCAGCTTGACTAGCGGGAGGACCAACTACGAGCAGTACTTC. Protein sequence: CASSLTSGRTNYEQYF. The complete variable domain, with remaining parts taken from reference TRBV7-9 and TRBJ2-7, reads DTGVSQNPRHKITKRGQNVTFRCDPISEHNRLYWYRQTLGQGPEFLTYFQNEAQLEKSRLLSDRFSAERPKGSFSTLEIQRTEQGDSAMYLCASSLTSGRTNYEQYFGPGTRLTVT.

The chain links TRBV5-1 to TRBJ1-4; 8 bases are shared with TRBD1. CDR3 length equals 14 residues. The germline V gene encodes CDR1 SGHRS and CDR2 YFSETQ. J was trimmed by 5 bases and V by 0 bases; bases with no gene match: 0. The CDR3 is CASSLGQGNEKLFF. Here the CDR3 DNA reads TGCGCCAGCAGCTTGGGACAGGGGAATGAAAAACTGTTTTTT.

V is TRBV29-1 and J is TRBJ1-1, with 11 bases lining up with TRBD1. The V segment lost 3 bases and the J segment 11 bases; nucleotides outside the gene matches: 5. Germline V lookup: CDR1 SQVTM, CDR2 ANQGSEA. This CDR3 contains 12 residues. This chain's CDR3 is CSVERGTGGAFF. Written as DNA, the CDR3 is TGCAGCGTTGAGCGCGGGACAGGGGGGGCTTTCTTT.

The rearrangement uses TRBV30 and TRBJ2-7; D gene unclear. CDR1 is GTSNPN, CDR2 SVGIG, per germline (reference sequence). This CDR3 region has 14 residues. V was shortened by 1 base and J by 2 bases, with 12 bases between the two germline ends. The CDR3 sequence: CAWSASGPPYEQYF. The CDR3 nucleotides are TGTGCCTGGAGTGCCTCGGGTCCTCCCTACGAGCAGTACTTC.

In DNA form, the CDR3 reads TGTGCCAGCAGTAACGGACTGCGCGGCACCTACGAGCAGTACTTC. It yields the protein CASSNGLRGTYEQYF. The chain carries TRBV2 and TRBJ2-5; possible D gene TRBD2, 5 bases. The J call could be wrong; TRBJ2-7 is a better fit for the DNA end. This CDR3 region has 15 residues. The germline V gene encodes CDR1 SNHLY and CDR2 FYNNEI.

The CDR3 coding sequence is TGTGCCAGCAGTTTGGGACACCACCGGGACTATGGCTACACCTTC. Its protein product is CASSLGHHRDYGYTF. This chain uses TRBV6-1 with TRBJ1-2; maybe TRBD1 (6 bases). V shed 5 bases and J shed 3 bases, with 16 bases lying between them. The CDR3 totals 15 residues. Germline CDR1 MNHNS, CDR2 SASEGT.

J is TRBJ1-5 and V is TRBV4-1; D might be TRBD1 (5 bases). The CDR3 spans 14 residues. Between the trimmed V and J ends, which lost 4 bases and 0 bases, there was a span of 7 bases. Germline CDR1 and CDR2: MGHRA and YSYEKL. This chain's CDR3 is CASSLGGSNQPQHF. The CDR3 bases are TGCGCCAGCAGCCTGGGGGGTAGCAATCAGCCCCAGCATTTT.

The CDR3 loop reads CASSVSQGASTDTQYF. The CDR3 region has the DNA TGTGCCAGCAGTGTCTCACAGGGAGCTAGCACAGATACGCAGTATTTT. This chain joins TRBV28 and TRBJ2-3, with a weak D call TRBD1 (6 bases). The germline CDR1 and CDR2 sequences are MDHEN and SYDVKM. V gave up 5 bases and J gave up 0 bases, with 15 bases separating them. The CDR3 runs 16 residues.

The chain joins TRBV4-1 to TRBJ1-2; the D gene is possibly TRBD1 (6 bases). There are 15 residues in the CDR3. The V end was cut by 0 bases, the J end by 8 bases, with 16 bases between. CDR1 MGHRA and CDR2 YSYEKL come from the germline V gene. The CDR3 here is CASSQEPGTLTGYTF. CDR3 in DNA: TGCGCCAGCAGCCAAGAGCCCGGGACACTAACCGGCTACACCTTC.

The V gene is TRBV6-5, the J gene TRBJ1-2; no clear D. Germline CDR1 MNHEY, CDR2 SVGAGI. V was shortened by 0 bases and J by 2 bases, with 7 bases between the two germline ends. The CDR3 has 14 amino acids. The CDR3 nucleotides are TGTGCCAGCAGTTACTCGGGCCGAAACTATGGCTACACCTTC. It translates to CASSYSGRNYGYTF.

This CDR3 reads CASSIQGMDTGELFF. CDR3 DNA: TGCGCCAGCAGCATACAGGGGATGGACACCGGGGAGCTGTTTTTT. J is TRBJ2-2 and V is TRBV5-1; 7 bases line up with TRBD1. Looked up from germline, CDR1 is SGHRS and CDR2 is YFSETQ. The CDR3 length is 15 residues. V lost 4 bases to trimming and J lost 3 bases; unmatched junction nucleotides: 6.

This clone was seen more than once but under ten times. The rearrangement links TRBV28 to TRBJ1-2; 7 nucleotides match TRBD1. The length of the CDR3 is 14 residues. The germline V gene has CDR1 MDHEN and CDR2 SYDVKM. The ends lost 0 bases at V and 6 bases at J; junction bases unmatched: 4. This CDR3 reads CASSLWTGRHGYTF. The CDR3 DNA sequence: TGTGCCAGCAGTTTATGGACAGGGAGACATGGCTACACCTTC.

This clone was counted once. The V gene is TRBV5-4, the J gene TRBJ1-2, with 8 bases lining up with TRBD1. Germline assignment: CDR1 SGHNT and CDR2 YYREEE (reference sequence). The CDR3 consists of 14 residues. V lost 6 bases, J lost 4 bases, and 8 bases stayed unmatched. DNA for the CDR3: TGTGCCAGCACCGATGGACAGGGAGTCTATGGCTACACCTTC. Protein product: CASTDGQGVYGYTF.

This clone turned up a few times. The chain combines TRBV6-5 with TRBJ1-5; TRBD1 matches at 9 bases. This CDR3 region has 15 residues. Germline V CDR1 and CDR2: MNHEY, SVGAGI. J gave up 3 bases and V 2 bases, and 2 bases lay outside the gene matches. The CDR3: CASSYDRGDNQPQHF. For the CDR3, the DNA is TGTGCCAGCAGTTACGACAGGGGGGACAATCAGCCCCAGCATTTT.

V usage is TRBV4-2 and J usage is TRBJ2-5; TRBD2 matches at 13 bases. The V gene's germline CDR1 is LGHNA and CDR2 YNFKEQ. The CDR3 totals 16 residues. Trimming cost V 3 bases and J 5 bases; bases outside gene matches: 6. The CDR3 protein is CASSHELAGGVETQYF. The CDR3, as DNA: TGTGCCAGCAGCCATGAACTAGCGGGAGGGGTCGAGACCCAGTACTTC.

The chain couples TRBV27 to TRBJ1-6; D gene uncertain. Looked up from germline, CDR1 is MNHEY and CDR2 is SMNVEV (reference sequence). Trimming removed 6 bases at V and 6 bases at J, with 15 bases between. This CDR3 has 15 residues. The CDR3 here is CASSRGGFTNSPLHF. The DNA of the CDR3 is TGTGCCAGCAGCCGAGGAGGGTTTACTAATTCACCCCTCCACTTT.

This chain uses TRBV5-6 with TRBJ1-5, with D hard to call. The V end lost 2 bases, the J end lost 3 bases, and 15 bases lay between the germline ends. Germline CDR1 and CDR2: SGHDT and YYEEEE. The CDR3 sequence is 16 residues long. The CDR3 sequence: CASSLRTLSSNQPQHF. The CDR3 nucleotides are TGTGCCAGCAGCTTAAGAACACTAAGCTCCAATCAGCCCCAGCATTTT.

The CDR3 sequence: CASSLQTTVNTEAFF. The CDR3 DNA reads as TGTGCCAGCAGTTTACAAACTACGGTGAACACTGAAGCTTTCTTT. The chain employs TRBV7-8 and TRBJ1-1; D uncertain. V was cut by 6 bases and J by 0 bases, with 14 bases left in between. The CDR3 extends over 15 amino acids. Germline CDR1 is SGHVS and CDR2 is FQNEAQ. Variable domain in full (rest from reference TRBV7-8 and TRBJ1-1): GAGVSQSPRYKVAKRGQDVALRCDPISGHVSLFWYQQALGQGPEFLTYFQNEAQLDKSGLPSDRFFAERPEGSVSTLKIQRTQQEDSAVYLCASSLQTTVNTEAFFGQGTRLTVV.

The V gene is TRBV2, the J gene TRBJ2-3; 7 nucleotides agree with TRBD2. This CDR3 contains 14 residues. The germline V gene encodes CDR1 SNHLY and CDR2 FYNNEI. V was clipped by 7 bases and J by 0 bases; unmatched bases: 4. The CDR3 spells CASISGASTDTQYF. CDR3 DNA sequence: TGTGCCAGCATCAGCGGGGCTAGCACAGATACGCAGTATTTT.